This T cell receptor (beta chain) appears in the sequencing data of a study of T cells in localized non-small cell lung cancer. Regarding this clone: Its target is unknown.

The trim removed 3 bases at V and 3 bases at J, leaving 9 bases unmatched. CDR1 and CDR2 (germline): KGHSH, LQKENI. The CDR3 has 16 amino acids. Study-level results: Among the top 100 tumor clones, a median around 60 appeared in adjacent lung. Clonality peaked in uninvolved adjacent lung rather than tumor. Higher blood T cell density went with longer overall survival.

TCRdb's table, derived via immunoSEQ multiplex PCR, lists solely in-frame clones and lacks some. The data hold approximately 26,000 clones, with approximately 90% observed a single time. The rearrangement uses TRBV18 and TRBJ1-1; 8 bases agree with TRBD1. This receptor was obtained from a female donor older than 55 with stage II squamous cell lung carcinoma. The material was peripheral blood, obtained before any cancer treatment. The DNA for the CDR3 is TGTGCCAGCTCACCGCCAACAGGGGGAGGATACACTGAAGCTTTCTTT. Amino acid sequence: CASSPPTGGGYTEAFF.